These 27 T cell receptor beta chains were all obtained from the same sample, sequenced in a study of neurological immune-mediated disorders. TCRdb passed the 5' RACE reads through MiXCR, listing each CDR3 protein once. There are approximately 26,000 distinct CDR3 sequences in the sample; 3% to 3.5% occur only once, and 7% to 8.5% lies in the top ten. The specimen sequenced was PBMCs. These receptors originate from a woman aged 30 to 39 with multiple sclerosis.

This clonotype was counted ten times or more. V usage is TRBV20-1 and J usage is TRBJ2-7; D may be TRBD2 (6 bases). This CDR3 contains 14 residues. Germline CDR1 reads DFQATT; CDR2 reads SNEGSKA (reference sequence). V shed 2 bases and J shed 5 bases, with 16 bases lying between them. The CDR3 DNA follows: TGCAGTGCTAGACCCTCCCCAGGGAGGAACGAGCAGTACTTC. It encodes CSARPSPGRNEQYF.

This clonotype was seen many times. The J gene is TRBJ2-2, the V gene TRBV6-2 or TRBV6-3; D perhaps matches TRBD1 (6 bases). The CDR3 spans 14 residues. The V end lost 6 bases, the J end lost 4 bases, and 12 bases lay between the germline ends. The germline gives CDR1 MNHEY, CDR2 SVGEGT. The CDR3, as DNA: TGTGCCAGCAGAGTCAGGGGTCTCACCGGGGAGCTGTTTTTT. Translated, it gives CASRVRGLTGELFF.

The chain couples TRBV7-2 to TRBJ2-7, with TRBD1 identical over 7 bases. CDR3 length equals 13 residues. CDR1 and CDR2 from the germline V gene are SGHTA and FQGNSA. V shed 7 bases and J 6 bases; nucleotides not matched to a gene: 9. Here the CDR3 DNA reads TGTGCCAGCACCCAGACAGGGCCGGTCGAGCAGTACTTC. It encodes CASTQTGPVEQYF.

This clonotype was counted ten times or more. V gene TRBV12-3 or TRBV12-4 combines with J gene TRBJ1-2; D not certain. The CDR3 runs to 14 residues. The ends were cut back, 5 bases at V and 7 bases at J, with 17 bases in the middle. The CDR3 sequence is CASSIRDRLFGYTF. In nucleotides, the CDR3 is TGTGCCAGCAGTATCCGGGATAGGCTTTTTGGCTACACCTTC.

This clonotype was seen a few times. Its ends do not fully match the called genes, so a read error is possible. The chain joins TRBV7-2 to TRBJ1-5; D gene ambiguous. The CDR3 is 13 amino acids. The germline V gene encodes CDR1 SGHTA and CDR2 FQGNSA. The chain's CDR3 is CASSQSAGQPQNF. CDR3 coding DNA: TGTGCCAGCAGCCAATCCGCTGGCCAGCCCCAGAATTTT.

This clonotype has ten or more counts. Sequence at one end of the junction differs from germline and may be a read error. In nucleotides, the CDR3 is TGTGCCAGCAGTAAATTCCCGGGACAGGGTAATTCACCCCTCAACTTT. It is translated as CASSKFPGQGNSPLNF. The chain uses TRBV6-1 and TRBJ1-6; 9 bases align to TRBD1. Germline V lookup: CDR1 MNHNS, CDR2 SASEGT. The CDR3 is 16 amino acids.

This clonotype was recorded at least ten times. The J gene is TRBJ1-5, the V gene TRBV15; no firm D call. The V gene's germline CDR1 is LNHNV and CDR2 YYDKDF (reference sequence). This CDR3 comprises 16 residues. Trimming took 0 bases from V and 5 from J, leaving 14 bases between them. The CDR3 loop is CATSRDGVGRDQPQHF. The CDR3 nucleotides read TGTGCCACCAGCAGAGATGGGGTTGGAAGAGATCAGCCCCAGCATTTT.

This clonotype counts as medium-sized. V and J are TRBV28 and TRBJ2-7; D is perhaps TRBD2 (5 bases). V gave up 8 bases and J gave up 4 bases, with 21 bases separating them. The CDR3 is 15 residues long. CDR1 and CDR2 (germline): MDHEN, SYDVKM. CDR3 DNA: TGTGCCAGCTTGGTTTCGTGGGGAGAAACGTACGAGCAGTACTTC. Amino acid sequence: CASLVSWGETYEQYF.

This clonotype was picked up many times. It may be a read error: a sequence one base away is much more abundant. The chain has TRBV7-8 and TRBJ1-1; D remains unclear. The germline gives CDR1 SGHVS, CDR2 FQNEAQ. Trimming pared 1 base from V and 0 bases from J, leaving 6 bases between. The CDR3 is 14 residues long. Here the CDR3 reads CASSLGKLNTEAFF. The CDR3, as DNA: TGTGCCAGCAGCTTAGGTAAGTTGAACACTGAAGCTTTCTTT.

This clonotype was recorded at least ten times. The CDR3 is CASSRTGGSGETQYF. The CDR3 bases are TGTGCCAGCAGCCGGACGGGCGGGAGCGGCGAGACCCAGTACTTC. The rearrangement links TRBV5-5 to TRBJ2-5; 7 bases map to TRBD2. The CDR3 runs to 15 residues. Germline CDR1 is SGHKS and CDR2 is YYEKEE (reference sequence). V trimming: 4 bases; J trimming: 5 bases; junction bases outside the gene matches: 11.

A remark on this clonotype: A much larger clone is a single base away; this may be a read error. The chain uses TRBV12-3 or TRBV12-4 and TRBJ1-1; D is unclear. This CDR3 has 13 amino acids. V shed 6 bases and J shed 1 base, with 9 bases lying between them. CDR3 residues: CASSQRKNTEAFF. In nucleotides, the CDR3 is TGTGCCAGCAGCCAACGGAAGAACACTGAAGCTTTCTTT.

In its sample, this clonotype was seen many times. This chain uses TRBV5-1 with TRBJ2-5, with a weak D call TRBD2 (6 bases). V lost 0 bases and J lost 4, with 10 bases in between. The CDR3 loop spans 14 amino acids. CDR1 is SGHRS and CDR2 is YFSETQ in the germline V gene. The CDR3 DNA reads TGCGCCAGCAGCTTGGCGGGGGTTTTAGAGACCCAGTACTTC. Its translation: CASSLAGVLETQYF.

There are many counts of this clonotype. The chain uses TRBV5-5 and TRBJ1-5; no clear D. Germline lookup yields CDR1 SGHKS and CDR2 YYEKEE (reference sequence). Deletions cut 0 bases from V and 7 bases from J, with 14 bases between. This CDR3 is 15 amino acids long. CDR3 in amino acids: CASSLVAGLGQPQHF. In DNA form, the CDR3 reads TGTGCCAGCAGCTTGGTTGCAGGATTGGGACAGCCCCAGCATTTT.

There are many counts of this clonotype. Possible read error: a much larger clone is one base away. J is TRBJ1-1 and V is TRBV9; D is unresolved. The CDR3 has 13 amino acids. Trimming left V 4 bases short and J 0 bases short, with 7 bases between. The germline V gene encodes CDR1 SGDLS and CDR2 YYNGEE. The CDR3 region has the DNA TGTGCCAGCAGCCTCAAGCTGAACACTGAAGCTTTCTTT. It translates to CASSLKLNTEAFF.

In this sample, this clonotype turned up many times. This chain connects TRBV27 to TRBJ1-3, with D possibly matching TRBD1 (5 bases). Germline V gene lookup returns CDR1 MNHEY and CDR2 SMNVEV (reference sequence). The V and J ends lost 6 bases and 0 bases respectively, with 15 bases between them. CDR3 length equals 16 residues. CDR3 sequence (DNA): TGTGCCAGCAGACCCGGGGACTCGAGCTCTGGAAACACCATATATTTT. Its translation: CASRPGDSSSGNTIYF.

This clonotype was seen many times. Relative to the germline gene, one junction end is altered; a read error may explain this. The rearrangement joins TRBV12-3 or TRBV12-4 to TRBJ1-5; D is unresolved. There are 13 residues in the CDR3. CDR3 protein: CASSFAGRTPQNF. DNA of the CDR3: TGTGCCAGCAGTTTCGCGGGCCGCACGCCCCAGAATTTT.

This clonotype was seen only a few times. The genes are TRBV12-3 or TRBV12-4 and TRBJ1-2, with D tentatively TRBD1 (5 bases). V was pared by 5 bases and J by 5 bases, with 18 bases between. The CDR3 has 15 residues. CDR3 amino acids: CASSPRQRMGYGYTF. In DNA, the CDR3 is TGTGCCAGCAGTCCAAGACAGCGTATGGGATATGGCTACACCTTC.

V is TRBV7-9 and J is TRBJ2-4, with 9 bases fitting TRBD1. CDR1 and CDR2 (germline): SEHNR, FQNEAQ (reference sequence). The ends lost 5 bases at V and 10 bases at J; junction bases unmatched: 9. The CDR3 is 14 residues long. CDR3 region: CASSETGGAKIQYF. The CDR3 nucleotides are TGTGCCAGCAGCGAGACAGGGGGTGCGAAAATTCAGTACTTC.

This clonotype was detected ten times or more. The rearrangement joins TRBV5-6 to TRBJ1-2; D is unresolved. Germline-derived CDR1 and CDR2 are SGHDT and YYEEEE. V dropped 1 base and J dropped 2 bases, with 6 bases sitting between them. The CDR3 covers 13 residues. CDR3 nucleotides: TGTGCCAGCAGCTTGAAGGCAAACTATGGCTACACCTTC. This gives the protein CASSLKANYGYTF.

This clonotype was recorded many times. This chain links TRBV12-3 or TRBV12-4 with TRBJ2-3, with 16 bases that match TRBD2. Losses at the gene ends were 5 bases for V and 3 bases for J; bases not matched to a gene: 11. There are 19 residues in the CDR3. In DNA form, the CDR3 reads TGTGCCAGCAGTCGGGGACTAGCGGGAGGGCCTACCATGACAGATACGCAGTATTTT. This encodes CASSRGLAGGPTMTDTQYF.

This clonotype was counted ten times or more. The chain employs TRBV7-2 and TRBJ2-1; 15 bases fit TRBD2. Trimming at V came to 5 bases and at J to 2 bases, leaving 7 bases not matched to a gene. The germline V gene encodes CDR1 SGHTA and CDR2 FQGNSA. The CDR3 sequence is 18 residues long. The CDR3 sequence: CASSQRTSGGETYNEQFF. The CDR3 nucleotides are TGTGCCAGCAGCCAACGGACTAGCGGGGGGGAAACCTACAATGAGCAGTTCTTC.

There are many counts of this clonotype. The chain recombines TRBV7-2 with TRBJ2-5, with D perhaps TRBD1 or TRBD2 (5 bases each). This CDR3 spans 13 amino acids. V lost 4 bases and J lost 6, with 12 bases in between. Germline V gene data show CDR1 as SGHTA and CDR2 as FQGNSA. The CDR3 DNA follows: TGTGCCAGCAGCTCAGGGAGTGGGAAGACCCAGTACTTC. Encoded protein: CASSSGSGKTQYF. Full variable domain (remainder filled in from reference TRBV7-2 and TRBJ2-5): GAGVSQSPSNKVTEKGKDVELRCDPISGHTALYWYRQSLGQGLEFLIYFQGNSAPDKSGLPSDRFSAERTGGSVSTLTIQRTQQEDSAVYLCASSSGSGKTQYFGPGTRLLVL.

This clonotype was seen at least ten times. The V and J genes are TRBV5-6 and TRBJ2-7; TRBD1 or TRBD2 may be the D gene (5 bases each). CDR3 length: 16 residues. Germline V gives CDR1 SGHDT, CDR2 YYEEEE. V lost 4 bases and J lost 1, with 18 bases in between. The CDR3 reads CASSLPWGNPSYEQYF. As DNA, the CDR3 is TGTGCCAGCAGCCTCCCTTGGGGGAATCCTTCCTACGAGCAGTACTTC.

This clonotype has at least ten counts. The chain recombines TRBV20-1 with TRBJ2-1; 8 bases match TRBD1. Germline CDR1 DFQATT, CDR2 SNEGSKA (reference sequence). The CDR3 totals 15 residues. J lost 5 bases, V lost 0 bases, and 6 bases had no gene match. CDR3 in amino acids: CSAREDRGWNNEQFF. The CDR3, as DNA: TGCAGTGCTAGAGAAGACAGGGGATGGAACAATGAGCAGTTCTTC.

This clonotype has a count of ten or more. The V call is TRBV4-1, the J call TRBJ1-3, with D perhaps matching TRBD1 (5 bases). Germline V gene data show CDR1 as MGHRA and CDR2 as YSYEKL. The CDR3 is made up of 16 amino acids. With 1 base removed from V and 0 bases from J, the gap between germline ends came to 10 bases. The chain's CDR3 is CASSQGQRRSGNTIYF. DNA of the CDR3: TGCGCCAGCAGCCAAGGACAGCGACGCTCTGGAAACACCATATATTTT.

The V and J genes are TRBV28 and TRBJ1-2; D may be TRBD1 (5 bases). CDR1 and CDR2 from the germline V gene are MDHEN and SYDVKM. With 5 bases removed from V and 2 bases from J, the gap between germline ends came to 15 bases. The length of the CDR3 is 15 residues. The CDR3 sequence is CASSPDGTSNYGYTF. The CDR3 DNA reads TGTGCCAGCAGTCCCGACGGGACGTCCAACTATGGCTACACCTTC.

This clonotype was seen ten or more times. As DNA, the CDR3 is TGTGCCAGCAGCCCAGACGGCCCCAGAAACACTGAAGCTTTCTTT. This codes for CASSPDGPRNTEAFF. The chain links TRBV12-3 or TRBV12-4 to TRBJ1-1; no firm D call. Trimming stripped 6 bases from V and 2 bases from J, with 16 bases between. The CDR3 runs 15 residues.